This TCR beta chain was observed in a study of T-cell reconstitution after alpha-beta-depleted transplantation in children. General study results and limits: Newly generated T cells supplied most T-cell counts and diversity one year post-transplant. Diversity of TCRbeta at day 60 was high in some patients, arising from surviving recipient T cells and thymic progenitors. Expanded graft clones numbering several hundred reportedly gave rise to alpha-beta T cells about two months after transplant.

Unique molecular identifiers were built into the TCRbeta library. MiXCR was run by TCRdb on the PCR reads, yielding one entry per CDR3 protein. The table records about 980,000 distinct CDR3 sequences, about 29% of them present only once. This clonotype showed up just a few times. Its cognate antigen is unknown. The V and J ends lost 7 bases and 1 base, in that order; junction bases with no gene match: 7. Germline V gives CDR1 LNHDA, CDR2 SQIVND (reference sequence). This CDR3 comprises 16 residues. This clonotype originated in a boy in the first two years of life who had a stem cell transplant for SCID, so the T cells may come from the graft donor. V gene TRBV19 combines with J gene TRBJ2-1; TRBD2 matches 10 bases. Sample: PBMCs, mostly from graft donor cells, taken 360 days after TCRalphabeta/CD19-depleted stem cell transplant. CDR3 DNA sequence: TGTGCCAGTAAGAGCGGGGGGGCCCGGTCCTACAATGAGCAGTTCTTC. It is translated as CASKSGGARSYNEQFF.